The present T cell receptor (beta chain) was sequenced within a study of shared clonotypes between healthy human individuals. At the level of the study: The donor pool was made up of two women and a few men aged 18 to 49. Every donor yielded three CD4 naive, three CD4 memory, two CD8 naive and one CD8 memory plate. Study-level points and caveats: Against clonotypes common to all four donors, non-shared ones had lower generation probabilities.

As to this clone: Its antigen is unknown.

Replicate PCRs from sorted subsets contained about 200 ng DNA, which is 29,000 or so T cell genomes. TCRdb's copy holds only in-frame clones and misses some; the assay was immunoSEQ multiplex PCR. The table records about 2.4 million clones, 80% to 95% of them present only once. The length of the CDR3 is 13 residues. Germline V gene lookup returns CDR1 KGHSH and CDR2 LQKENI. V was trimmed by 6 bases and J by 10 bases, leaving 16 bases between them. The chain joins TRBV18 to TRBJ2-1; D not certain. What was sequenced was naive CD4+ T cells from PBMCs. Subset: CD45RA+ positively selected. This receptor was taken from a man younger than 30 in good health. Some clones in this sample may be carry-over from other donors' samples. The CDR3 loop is CASSAPELGEQFF. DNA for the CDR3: TGTGCCAGCTCTGCGCCGGAGCTCGGGGAGCAGTTCTTC.